A selection of T cell receptor beta chains follows, all from one sample in a study of blood T cell repertoires in COVID-19. Using immunoSEQ multiplex PCR, the repertoire was profiled, and TCRdb retains in-frame clones only, with some absent. The table records about 400,000 clones, roughly 89% of them present only once. Sample: peripheral blood. These receptors originate from a woman in her twenties or thirties with active or convalescent COVID-19. Each CDR3 is given with its conserved first and last residue. A D gene is named only where the DNA matches it firmly. The size of a clone is reported for some rows only, either as once, few or many, or as a class for expanded clones.

clone size: once
J gene: TRBJ1-5
D gene: .
V gene: TRBV6-1
CDR3 protein: CASSEARDGLFIEHF
CDR3 DNA: TGTGCCAGCAGTGAAGCGCGGGACGGGTTATTCATCGAGCATTTT

clone size: .
J gene: TRBJ2-6
D gene: .
V gene: TRBV5-1
CDR3 protein: CASSLWGDSGANVLTF
CDR3 DNA: TGCGCCAGCAGCTTGTGGGGAGACTCTGGGGCCAACGTCCTGACTTTC

clone size: .
J gene: TRBJ2-4
D gene: .
V gene: TRBV27
CDR3 protein: CASSLTALAKNIQYF
CDR3 DNA: TGTGCCAGCAGTTTGACAGCTCTAGCCAAAAACATTCAGTACTTC

clone size: .
J gene: TRBJ1-1
D gene: .
V gene: TRBV27
CDR3 protein: CASSLAPESMNTEAFF
CDR3 DNA: TGTGCCAGCAGTCTAGCCCCAGAATCCATGAACACTGAAGCTTTCTTT

clone size: .
J gene: TRBJ2-1
D gene: TRBD2
V gene: TRBV6-6
CDR3 protein: CASSYTGLAGSEQFF
CDR3 DNA: TGTGCCAGCAGTTACACAGGACTAGCGGGAAGTGAGCAGTTCTTC

clone size: .
J gene: TRBJ2-1
D gene: TRBD1
V gene: TRBV6-5
CDR3 protein: CASSVDRAYNEQFF
CDR3 DNA: TGTGCCAGCAGCGTCGACAGGGCCTACAATGAGCAGTTCTTC

clone size: .
J gene: TRBJ1-5
D gene: .
V gene: TRBV11-2
CDR3 protein: CASSLGRGPGNQPQHF
CDR3 DNA: TGTGCCAGCAGCTTAGGGCGGGGGCCGGGCAATCAGCCCCAGCATTTT

clone size: .
J gene: TRBJ2-1
D gene: TRBD1
V gene: TRBV5-8
CDR3 protein: CASSPGTGSYNEQFF
CDR3 DNA: TGTGCCAGCAGCCCCGGGACAGGGTCCTACAATGAGCAGTTCTTC

clone size: .
J gene: TRBJ1-1
D gene: .
V gene: TRBV19
CDR3 protein: CASSIGREGNTEAFF
CDR3 DNA: TGTGCCAGTAGTATCGGCAGGGAGGGGAACACTGAAGCTTTCTTT

clone size: .
J gene: TRBJ1-4
D gene: .
V gene: TRBV11-2
CDR3 protein: CASSFDGMVPGANEKLFF
CDR3 DNA: TGTGCCAGCAGCTTTGACGGAATGGTACCCGGAGCTAATGAAAAACTGTTTTTT

clone size: .
J gene: TRBJ2-1
D gene: TRBD2
V gene: TRBV11-3
CDR3 protein: CASSSPGRGAVDEQFF
CDR3 DNA: TGTGCCAGCAGTTCCCCGGGGCGGGGGGCCGTCGATGAGCAGTTCTTC

clone size: .
J gene: TRBJ2-3
D gene: TRBD2
V gene: TRBV11-3
CDR3 protein: CASSLGSSGGRNTDTQYF
CDR3 DNA: TGTGCCAGCAGCTTAGGAAGTAGCGGGGGGCGAAACACAGATACGCAGTATTTT

clone size: .
J gene: TRBJ2-2
D gene: .
V gene: TRBV4-1
CDR3 protein: CASSQGNGVGELFF
CDR3 DNA: TGCGCCAGCAGCCAAGGAAACGGGGTCGGGGAGCTGTTTTTT

clone size: .
J gene: TRBJ2-1
D gene: TRBD1
V gene: TRBV11-3
CDR3 protein: CASRDSKYNEQFF
CDR3 DNA: TGTGCCAGCCGGGACAGTAAGTACAATGAGCAGTTCTTC

clone size: .
J gene: TRBJ2-7
D gene: .
V gene: TRBV2
CDR3 protein: CASSEWGGDYEQYF
CDR3 DNA: TGTGCCAGCAGTGAATGGGGCGGGGACTACGAGCAGTACTTC

clone size: .
J gene: TRBJ2-1
D gene: TRBD1
V gene: TRBV15
CDR3 protein: CATSNLQGPYNEQFF
CDR3 DNA: TGTGCCACCAGCAACCTACAGGGGCCATACAATGAGCAGTTCTTC

clone size: once
J gene: TRBJ1-6
D gene: TRBD1
V gene: TRBV5-5
CDR3 protein: CASSADRVGSYNSPLHF
CDR3 DNA: TGTGCCAGCAGCGCGGACAGGGTCGGATCCTATAATTCACCCCTCCACTTT

clone size: .
J gene: TRBJ1-2
D gene: .
V gene: TRBV10-3
CDR3 protein: CAISSDDIYGYTF
CDR3 DNA: TGTGCCATCAGTTCAGACGACATTTATGGCTACACCTTC

clone size: .
J gene: TRBJ2-1
D gene: TRBD2
V gene: TRBV5-1
CDR3 protein: CASSLTPSRLAGVGYNEQFF
CDR3 DNA: TGCGCCAGCAGCTTGACCCCCTCTAGACTAGCGGGAGTTGGGTACAATGAGCAGTTCTTC

clone size: .
J gene: TRBJ1-1
D gene: .
V gene: TRBV5-1
CDR3 protein: CASSPLGGTEAFF
CDR3 DNA: TGCGCCAGCAGCCCCCTAGGAGGCACTGAAGCTTTCTTT

clone size: few
J gene: TRBJ2-2
D gene: .
V gene: TRBV7-9
CDR3 protein: CASSFEQNTGELFF
CDR3 DNA: TGTGCCAGCAGCTTCGAACAGAACACCGGGGAGCTGTTTTTT

clone size: few
J gene: TRBJ1-2
D gene: .
V gene: TRBV10-3
CDR3 protein: CAITATANYGYTF
CDR3 DNA: TGTGCCATCACCGCGACAGCTAACTATGGCTACACCTTC

clone size: .
J gene: TRBJ1-5
D gene: .
V gene: TRBV19
CDR3 protein: CASSPGGVVNQPQHF
CDR3 DNA: TGTGCCAGTAGCCCGGGGGGAGTAGTTAATCAGCCCCAGCATTTT

clone size: .
J gene: TRBJ1-2
D gene: TRBD1
V gene: TRBV3-1/TRBV3-2
CDR3 protein: CASRQSSGTGGYTF
CDR3 DNA: TGTGCCAGCAGGCAATCTTCCGGGACAGGCGGCTACACCTTC

clone size: .
J gene: TRBJ2-5
D gene: .
V gene: TRBV6-5
CDR3 protein: CASSTPRVGRETQYF
CDR3 DNA: TGTGCCAGCAGTACCCCCCGGGTGGGGAGAGAGACCCAGTACTTC

clone size: .
J gene: TRBJ2-1
D gene: .
V gene: TRBV5-6
CDR3 protein: CASSYSDRIFYNEQFF
CDR3 DNA: TGTGCCAGCAGCTATTCTGACAGGATCTTTTACAATGAGCAGTTCTTC

clone size: .
J gene: TRBJ2-1
D gene: .
V gene: TRBV9
CDR3 protein: CASSVRDNYYNEQFF
CDR3 DNA: TGTGCCAGCAGCGTACGGGACAACTACTACAATGAGCAGTTCTTC

clone size: .
J gene: TRBJ1-1
D gene: TRBD1
V gene: TRBV7-6
CDR3 protein: CASSITTGQGIGWTEAFF
CDR3 DNA: TGTGCCAGCAGCATAACTACGGGACAGGGCATCGGATGGACTGAAGCTTTCTTT

clone size: .
J gene: TRBJ2-2
D gene: TRBD2
V gene: TRBV7-9
CDR3 protein: CASSWEGIGPHYTGELFF
CDR3 DNA: TGTGCCAGCAGCTGGGAGGGGATAGGGCCGCACTACACCGGGGAGCTGTTTTTT

clone size: .
J gene: TRBJ2-1
D gene: .
V gene: TRBV7-5
CDR3 protein: CVRSKPNRFPYNEQFF
CDR3 DNA: TGTGTCAGAAGCAAACCAAACAGATTTCCCTACAATGAGCAGTTCTTC

clone size: .
J gene: TRBJ1-1
D gene: .
V gene: TRBV19
CDR3 protein: CASSIDLRPRNTEAFF
CDR3 DNA: TGTGCCAGTAGTATAGATCTGCGCCCTAGGAACACTGAAGCTTTCTTT

clone size: once
J gene: TRBJ2-5
D gene: TRBD2
V gene: TRBV5-6
CDR3 protein: CASGGGSHRETQYF
CDR3 DNA: TGTGCCAGCGGCGGGGGGAGCCACCGGGAGACCCAGTACTTC

clone size: .
J gene: TRBJ1-4
D gene: .
V gene: TRBV5-1
CDR3 protein: CASSFQGGEKLFF
CDR3 DNA: TGCGCCAGCAGCTTCCAGGGCGGAGAAAAACTGTTTTTT

clone size: .
J gene: TRBJ2-7
D gene: TRBD2
V gene: TRBV5-4
CDR3 protein: CASSLGLADSGVYEQYF
CDR3 DNA: TGTGCCAGCAGCTTGGGACTAGCGGACTCAGGGGTCTACGAGCAGTACTTC

clone size: .
J gene: TRBJ2-3
D gene: TRBD2
V gene: TRBV6-5
CDR3 protein: CASSKRGTDTQYF
CDR3 DNA: TGTGCCAGCAGCAAGCGGGGAACAGATACGCAGTATTTT

clone size: .
J gene: TRBJ2-2
D gene: .
V gene: TRBV11-2
CDR3 protein: CASSLAYLAGELFF
CDR3 DNA: TGTGCCAGCAGCTTAGCTTACTTGGCCGGGGAGCTGTTTTTT

clone size: .
J gene: TRBJ1-2
D gene: .
V gene: TRBV19
CDR3 protein: CASSLRDYGYTF
CDR3 DNA: TGTGCCAGTAGTCTCCGGGACTATGGCTACACCTTC

clone size: once
J gene: TRBJ2-4
D gene: TRBD1
V gene: TRBV6-5
CDR3 protein: CASSSPGQGNIQYF
CDR3 DNA: TGTGCCAGCAGTTCTCCGGGACAGGGAAACATTCAGTACTTC

clone size: .
J gene: TRBJ2-2
D gene: .
V gene: TRBV19
CDR3 protein: CATDGGGELFF
CDR3 DNA: TGTGCCACAGATGGCGGCGGGGAGCTGTTTTTT

clone size: .
J gene: TRBJ2-7
D gene: .
V gene: TRBV14
CDR3 protein: CASSQVGTAYEQYF
CDR3 DNA: TGTGCCAGCAGCCAAGTGGGCACCGCCTACGAGCAGTACTTC

clone size: .
J gene: TRBJ1-6
D gene: TRBD1
V gene: TRBV6-5
CDR3 protein: CASRPGQGNSPLHF
CDR3 DNA: TGTGCCAGCAGGCCGGGACAGGGAAATTCACCCCTCCACTTT

clone size: .
J gene: TRBJ2-7
D gene: .
V gene: TRBV11-2
CDR3 protein: CASSFSGVYEQYF
CDR3 DNA: TGTGCCAGCAGCTTCTCGGGAGTCTACGAGCAGTACTTC

clone size: .
J gene: TRBJ1-1
D gene: .
V gene: TRBV19
CDR3 protein: CASGHPNTEAFF
CDR3 DNA: TGTGCCAGCGGACACCCGAACACTGAAGCTTTCTTT

clone size: once
J gene: TRBJ1-1
D gene: TRBD1
V gene: TRBV27
CDR3 protein: CASSPNPGQAMNTEAFF
CDR3 DNA: TGTGCCAGCAGTCCAAATCCGGGACAGGCCATGAACACTGAAGCTTTCTTT

clone size: .
J gene: TRBJ1-2
D gene: .
V gene: TRBV5-1
CDR3 protein: CASSLAAGGGYTF
CDR3 DNA: TGCGCCAGCAGCTTGGCAGCAGGAGGGGGCTACACCTTC

clone size: .
J gene: TRBJ1-2
D gene: .
V gene: TRBV10-2
CDR3 protein: CASSEETKVNYGYTF
CDR3 DNA: TGCGCCAGCAGTGAAGAGACAAAGGTTAACTATGGCTACACCTTC

clone size: .
J gene: TRBJ2-3
D gene: TRBD2
V gene: TRBV6-1
CDR3 protein: CASSEGSGGADTQYF
CDR3 DNA: TGTGCCAGCAGTGAAGGGTCGGGGGGGGCAGATACGCAGTATTTT

clone size: .
J gene: TRBJ2-3
D gene: TRBD1
V gene: TRBV5-1
CDR3 protein: CASSRPGQGGSAPGGDTQYF
CDR3 DNA: TGCGCCAGCAGCAGGCCGGGACAGGGTGGGTCGGCCCCCGGGGGAGATACGCAGTATTTT

clone size: many
J gene: TRBJ2-5
D gene: TRBD1
V gene: TRBV19
CDR3 protein: CASSIGMTGPRETQYF
CDR3 DNA: TGTGCCAGTAGTATAGGAATGACAGGGCCGCGGGAGACCCAGTACTTC

clone size: .
J gene: TRBJ2-5
D gene: .
V gene: TRBV5-1
CDR3 protein: CASSPSPGKTQYF
CDR3 DNA: TGCGCCAGCAGCCCTAGCCCGGGGAAGACCCAGTACTTC

clone size: .
J gene: TRBJ2-3
D gene: .
V gene: TRBV10-1
CDR3 protein: CASNREGTDTQYF
CDR3 DNA: TGCGCCAGCAATCGCGAGGGCACAGATACGCAGTATTTT

clone size: once
J gene: TRBJ1-5
D gene: .
V gene: TRBV12-3/TRBV12-4
CDR3 protein: CASSGAGQPQHF
CDR3 DNA: TGTGCCAGCAGTGGAGCAGGGCAGCCCCAGCATTTT

clone size: .
J gene: TRBJ2-1
D gene: TRBD1
V gene: TRBV10-3
CDR3 protein: CAISAQGTGSNEQFF
CDR3 DNA: TGTGCCATCAGTGCTCAGGGGACAGGGAGCAATGAGCAGTTCTTC

clone size: once
J gene: TRBJ1-1
D gene: TRBD1
V gene: TRBV19
CDR3 protein: CASSDWDRAMNTEAFF
CDR3 DNA: TGTGCCAGTAGTGACTGGGACAGGGCCATGAACACTGAAGCTTTCTTT

clone size: once
J gene: TRBJ2-7
D gene: .
V gene: TRBV10-3
CDR3 protein: CAIMAPSYEQYF
CDR3 DNA: TGTGCCATCATGGCCCCCTCCTACGAGCAGTACTTC